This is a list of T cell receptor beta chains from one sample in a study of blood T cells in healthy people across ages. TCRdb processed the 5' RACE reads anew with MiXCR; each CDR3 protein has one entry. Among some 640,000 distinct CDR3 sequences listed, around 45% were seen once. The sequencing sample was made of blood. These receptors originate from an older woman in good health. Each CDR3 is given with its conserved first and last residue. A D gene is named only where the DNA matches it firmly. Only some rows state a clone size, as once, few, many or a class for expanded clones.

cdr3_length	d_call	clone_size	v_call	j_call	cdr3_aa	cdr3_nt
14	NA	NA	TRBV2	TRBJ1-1	CASSDRSTGTEAFF	TGTGCCAGCAGTGACCGGTCCACGGGCACTGAAGCTTTCTTT
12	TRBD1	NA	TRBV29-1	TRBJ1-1	CSVGGQLLEAFF	TGCAGCGTCGGGGGACAGCTCCTTGAAGCTTTCTTT
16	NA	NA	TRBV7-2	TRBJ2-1	CASSFGVGSSYNEQFF	TGTGCCAGCAGCTTTGGGGTGGGTAGCTCCTACAATGAGCAGTTCTTC
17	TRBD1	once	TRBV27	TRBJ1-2	CVSSLIGGNKANYGYTF	TGTGTCAGCAGTCTTATAGGGGGCAATAAAGCTAACTATGGCTACACCTTC
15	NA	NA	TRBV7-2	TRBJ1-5	CASSRQAAMDQPQHF	TGTGCCAGCAGCCGACAGGCCGCGATGGATCAGCCCCAGCATTTT
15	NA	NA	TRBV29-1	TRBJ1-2	CSVEDDAELRYGYTF	TGCAGCGTTGAAGATGATGCTGAGTTGAGATATGGCTACACCTTC
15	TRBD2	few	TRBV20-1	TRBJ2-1	CSARDPSGRRDEQFF	TGCAGTGCTAGAGATCCCAGCGGGAGGCGCGATGAGCAGTTCTTC
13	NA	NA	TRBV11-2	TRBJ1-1	CASSLASGFEAFF	TGTGCCAGCAGCTTAGCATCGGGGTTTGAAGCTTTCTTT
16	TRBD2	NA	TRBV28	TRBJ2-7	CASRWLAGRNFDEQYF	TGTGCCAGCAGATGGCTAGCGGGAAGAAACTTCGACGAGCAGTACTTC
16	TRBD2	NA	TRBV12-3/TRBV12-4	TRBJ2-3	CARRASGGTSTDTQYF	TGTGCCCGCAGGGCTAGCGGCGGAACTAGCACAGATACGCAGTATTTT
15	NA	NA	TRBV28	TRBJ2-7	CASSPPGADVYEQYF	TGTGCCAGCAGCCCGCCGGGGGCGGACGTCTACGAGCAGTACTTC
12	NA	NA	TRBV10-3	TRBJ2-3	CATQEGADTQYF	TGTGCCACGCAGGAGGGGGCAGATACGCAGTATTTT
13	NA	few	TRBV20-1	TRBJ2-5	CSTRPTFQETQYF	TGCAGTACTAGACCGACGTTCCAAGAGACCCAGTACTTC
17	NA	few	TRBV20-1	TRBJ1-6	CSARGSGRSVLNSPLHF	TGCAGTGCTAGAGGTAGTGGGCGGTCAGTCCTTAATTCACCCCTCCACTTT
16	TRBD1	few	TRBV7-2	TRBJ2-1	CASSLIGQGALNEQFF	TGTGCCAGCAGCTTAATCGGACAGGGGGCGCTGAATGAGCAGTTCTTC
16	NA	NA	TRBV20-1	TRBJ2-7	CSTRGVISGAYYEQYF	TGCAGTACTAGAGGGGTCATATCTGGGGCCTATTACGAGCAGTACTTC
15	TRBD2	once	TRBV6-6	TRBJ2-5	CASSKLAGASGTQYF	TGTGCCAGCAGTAAACTAGCGGGAGCGTCGGGGACCCAGTACTTC
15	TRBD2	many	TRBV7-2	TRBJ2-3	CASSFAAGGTDTQYF	TGTGCCAGCAGCTTTGCAGCGGGAGGCACAGATACGCAGTATTTT
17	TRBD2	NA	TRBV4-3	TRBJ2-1	CASSQDRTSGRDNEQFF	TGCGCCAGCAGCCAAGATCGCACTAGCGGGAGGGACAATGAGCAGTTCTTC
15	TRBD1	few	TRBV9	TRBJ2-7	CASSVWDSASYEQYF	TGTGCCAGCAGCGTTTGGGACAGTGCCTCCTACGAGCAGTACTTC
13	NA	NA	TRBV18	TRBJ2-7	CASSPRADYEQYF	TGTGCCAGCTCACCACGGGCAGACTACGAGCAGTACTTC
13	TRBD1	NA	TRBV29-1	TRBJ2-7	CSVFWDSSTEQYF	TGCAGCGTCTTTTGGGACAGTTCCACCGAGCAGTACTTC
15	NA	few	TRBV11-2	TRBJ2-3	CASSLVGSSADTQYF	TGTGCCAGCAGCTTAGTCGGGAGCTCTGCGGATACGCAGTATTTT